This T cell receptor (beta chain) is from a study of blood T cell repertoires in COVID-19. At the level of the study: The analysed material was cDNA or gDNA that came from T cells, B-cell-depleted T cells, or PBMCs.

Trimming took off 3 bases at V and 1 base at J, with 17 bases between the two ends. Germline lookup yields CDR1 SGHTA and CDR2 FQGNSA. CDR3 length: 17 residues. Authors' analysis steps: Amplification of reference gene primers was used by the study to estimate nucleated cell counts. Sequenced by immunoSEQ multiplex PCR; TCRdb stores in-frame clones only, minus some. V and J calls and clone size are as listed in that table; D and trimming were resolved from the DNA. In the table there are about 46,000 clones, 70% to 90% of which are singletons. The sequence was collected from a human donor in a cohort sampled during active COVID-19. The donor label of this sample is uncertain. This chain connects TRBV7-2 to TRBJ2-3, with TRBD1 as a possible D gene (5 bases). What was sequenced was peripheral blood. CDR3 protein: CASSFDSYFSGTDTQYF. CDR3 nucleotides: TGTGCCAGCAGCTTTGACAGTTATTTTTCGGGCACAGATACGCAGTATTTT.